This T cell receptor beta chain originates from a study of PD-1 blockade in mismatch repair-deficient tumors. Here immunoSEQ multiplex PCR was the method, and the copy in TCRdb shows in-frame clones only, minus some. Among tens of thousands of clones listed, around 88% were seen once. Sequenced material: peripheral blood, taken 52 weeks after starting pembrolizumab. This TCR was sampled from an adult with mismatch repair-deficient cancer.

CDR3 protein: CASSLIGGESNQPQHF. The CDR3 region has the DNA TGTGCCAGCAGCTTAATTGGCGGGGAGAGCAATCAGCCCCAGCATTTT. The V and J genes are TRBV7-2 and TRBJ1-5; D gene ambiguous. This CDR3 spans 16 amino acids. Trimming left V 2 bases short and J 1 base short, with 12 bases between. Germline CDR1 is SGHTA and CDR2 is FQGNSA.